This is a list of T cell receptor beta chains from one sample in a study of Graves' ophthalmopathy and Graves' hyperthyroidism. In TCRdb, the multiplex PCR reads were re-called with MiXCR into one record per CDR3 protein. The table records approximately 540,000 distinct CDR3 sequences, 35% to 45% of them present only once. The sample was peripheral blood or thyroid tissue (not recorded which). The receptors were sampled from an adult man with Graves' hyperthyroidism. The CDR3 runs from the conserved cysteine through the conserved F or W. The order of the fields is J gene, clone size, D gene, V gene, CDR3 protein, CDR3 DNA. D genes are given only for firm matches. Size tells how often a clone was seen (once, few, many) or the class of an expanded clone, and some rows leave it out.

>TRBJ2-7|many|TRBD1|TRBV20-1
CSASVQGAYEQYF
TGCAGTGCTAGTGTGCAGGGGGCATACGAGCAGTACTTC
>TRBJ1-5|many|TRBD1|TRBV25-1
CASIRVQGYNQPQHF
TGTGCCAGCATTCGTGTACAGGGGTACAATCAGCCCCAGCATTTT
>TRBJ1-3|.|TRBD1|TRBV11-2
CASSPGTGSGNTIYF
TGTGCCAGCAGCCCCGGGACAGGATCTGGAAACACCATATATTTT
>TRBJ2-5|many|.|TRBV20-1
CSASLVQETQYF
TGCAGTGCTAGTTTGGTACAAGAGACCCAGTACTTC
>TRBJ1-1|many|TRBD1|TRBV6-1
CASSEPGQGGTEAFF
TGTGCCAGCAGTGAACCGGGACAGGGAGGGACTGAAGCTTTCTTT
>TRBJ2-7|.|TRBD2|TRBV20-1
CSASGRALYEQYF
TGCAGTGCTAGCGGGAGGGCCCTATACGAGCAGTACTTC
>TRBJ1-1|.|.|TRBV7-2
CASSRPGGTEAFF
TGTGCCAGCAGCCGGCCGGGGGGCACTGAAGCTTTCTTT
>TRBJ1-1|once|TRBD1|TRBV12-3/TRBV12-4
CASTRGTGYTEAFF
TGTGCCAGCACTAGGGGGACAGGGTACACTGAAGCTTTCTTT
>TRBJ1-5|many|TRBD1|TRBV6-5
CASGGKGARQPQHF
TGTGCCAGCGGGGGGAAGGGGGCGCGGCAGCCCCAGCATTTT
>TRBJ1-1|.|TRBD1|TRBV15
CATSRDKAGGENTEAFF
TGTGCCACCAGCAGAGATAAGGCAGGGGGGGAGAACACTGAAGCTTTCTTT
>TRBJ1-1|few|.|TRBV14
CASSQNLANEAFF
TGTGCCAGCAGCCAAAACCTGGCAAATGAAGCTTTCTTT
>TRBJ2-6|.|TRBD1|TRBV27
CASSLSTGAGANVLTF
TGTGCCAGCAGTTTATCGACAGGGGCTGGGGCCAACGTCCTGACTTTC
>TRBJ2-7|once|.|TRBV9
CASSVDGIGSSYEQYF
TGTGCCAGCAGCGTTGATGGGATAGGGAGCTCCTACGAGCAGTACTTC
>TRBJ1-1|many|.|TRBV6-1
CASSERGMNTEAFF
TGTGCCAGCAGTGAGAGGGGGATGAACACTGAAGCTTTCTTT
>TRBJ1-1|few|.|TRBV28
CASSFPDPDTEAFF
TGTGCCAGCAGTTTTCCCGATCCGGACACTGAAGCTTTCTTT
>TRBJ2-5|.|TRBD1|TRBV11-1
CASSFRDRGSQETQYF
TGTGCCAGCAGCTTCCGGGACAGGGGGTCCCAAGAGACCCAGTACTTC
>TRBJ2-7|many|.|TRBV7-2
CASSPHVTRSSYEQYF
TGTGCCAGCAGCCCCCACGTGACTCGGAGCTCCTACGAGCAGTACTTC
>TRBJ2-7|.|TRBD2|TRBV7-3
CASSPAGGVSYEQYF
TGTGCCAGCAGCCCGGCGGGGGGGGTTTCCTACGAGCAGTACTTC
>TRBJ2-7|many|TRBD1|TRBV7-6
CASSPPGQTLGATYEQYF
TGTGCCAGCAGCCCCCCGGGACAGACCTTGGGGGCTACCTACGAGCAGTACTTC
>TRBJ1-2|.|.|TRBV20-1
CSAAHAGAYGYTF
TGCAGTGCAGCCCATGCTGGGGCCTATGGCTACACCTTC
>TRBJ1-5|.|.|TRBV5-1
CASSLVEGNEHF
TGCGCCAGCAGCTTGGTAGAGGGGAATGAGCATTTT
>TRBJ2-7|many|.|TRBV29-1
CSVRTEEQYF
TGCAGCGTTCGGACAGAAGAGCAGTACTTC
>TRBJ1-1|many|TRBD1|TRBV9
CASSAGQGDQITEAFF
TGTGCCAGCAGCGCGGGACAGGGGGACCAAATTACTGAAGCTTTCTTT
>TRBJ1-2|.|.|TRBV20-1
CSASLFSTGLYGYTF
TGCAGTGCTTCCCTATTTAGCACAGGGCTTTATGGCTACACCTTC